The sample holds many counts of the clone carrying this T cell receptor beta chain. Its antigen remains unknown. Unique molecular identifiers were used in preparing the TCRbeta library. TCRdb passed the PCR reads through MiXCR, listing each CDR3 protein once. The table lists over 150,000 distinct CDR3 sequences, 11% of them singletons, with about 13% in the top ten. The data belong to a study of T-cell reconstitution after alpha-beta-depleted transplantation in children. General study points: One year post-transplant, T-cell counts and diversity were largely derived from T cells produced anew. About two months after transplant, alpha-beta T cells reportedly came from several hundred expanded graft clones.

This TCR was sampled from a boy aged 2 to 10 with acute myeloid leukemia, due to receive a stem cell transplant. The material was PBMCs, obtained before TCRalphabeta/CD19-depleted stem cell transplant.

CDR3 nucleotides: TGTGCTAGCAGAAAAGGAGGAGGGCCAGCGGGACAATACGAGCAGTACTTC. Translating gives CASRKGGGPAGQYEQYF. The chain couples TRBV21-1 to TRBJ2-7; the tabulated D call, TRBD2, remains unverified against the DNA. TRBV21-1 represents a pseudogene. The CDR3 sequence is 17 residues long.